This TCR beta chain was recorded in a study of blood T cell repertoires in COVID-19. Clones were sequenced by immunoSEQ multiplex PCR, and TCRdb holds only the in-frame ones, with some missing. The repertoire holds about 200,000 clones, with less than 85% as singletons. From germline, CDR1 is LNHDA and CDR2 SQIVND (reference sequence). This CDR3 has 15 amino acids. V dropped 5 bases and J dropped 1 base, with 14 bases sitting between them. The V call is TRBV19, the J call TRBJ1-1; the D gene is possibly TRBD1 (5 bases). The TCR comes from a woman in her sixties or seventies with acute or convalescent COVID-19. Input material: peripheral blood. CDR3 in DNA: TGTGCCAGTAGTCTAATCGGGGGTTCGAACACTGAAGCTTTCTTT. Translating it yields CASSLIGGSNTEAFF.